Listed below are T cell receptor beta chains from one sample, sequenced in a study of CD8+ T cells in alopecia areata. Libraries were prepared by immunoSEQ multiplex PCR; TCRdb keeps only in-frame clonotypes and omits some of them. Found here are about 210,000 clones, around two fifths of them singletons; the top ten hold over 2%. Sample: CD4+ T cells sorted from blood, taken at approximately week 37, from a patient treated with tofacitinib. These receptors all stem from a human donor with alopecia areata. The CDR3 runs from the conserved cysteine through the conserved F or W. The D gene is left open where the match is weak. Some rows have no size entry. The others give once, few or many, or a class for an expanded clone.

clone size	V gene	D gene	J gene	CDR3 DNA	CDR3 protein
NA	TRBV6-5	NA	TRBJ2-2	TGTGCCAGCACCACCCCCGGGACCGGGGAGCTGTTTTTT	CASTTPGTGELFF
once	TRBV28	TRBD2	TRBJ2-3	TGTGCCAGCAGTTTTCCTTCGTCCAGCGGGGGGAGCACAGATACGCAGTATTTT	CASSFPSSSGGSTDTQYF
few	TRBV7-9	TRBD2	TRBJ2-5	TGTGCCAGCATTCTAGCGGCCCCTGGAGAGACCCAGTACTTC	CASILAAPGETQYF
few	TRBV5-1	NA	TRBJ2-2	TGCGCCAGCAGCCAACGATCGAGAGACACCGGGGAGCTGTTTTTT	CASSQRSRDTGELFF
few	TRBV2	TRBD1	TRBJ1-5	TGTGCCAGCAGCGGACAGGGCCAAAATCAGCCCCAGCATTTT	CASSGQGQNQPQHF
NA	TRBV7-2	TRBD2	TRBJ2-7	TGTGCCAGCAGCTCTTTAGCGGGAGGGTCCTACGAGCAGTACTTC	CASSSLAGGSYEQYF
NA	TRBV30	NA	TRBJ1-5	TGTGCCTGGAGTCCGATAGGAGTTGGCCAGCCCCAGCATTTT	CAWSPIGVGQPQHF
NA	TRBV25-1	TRBD1	TRBJ2-6	TGTGCCAGCAGTGACTCGGGACAGGGATACTCTGGGGCCAACGTCCTGACTTTC	CASSDSGQGYSGANVLTF
NA	TRBV7-3	NA	TRBJ2-1	TGTGCCAGCAGCTTAACGCGGGATACCTACAATGAGCAGTTCTTC	CASSLTRDTYNEQFF
NA	TRBV14	NA	TRBJ2-7	TGTGCCAGCAGCCAAGGGGTGCGGTACGAGCAGTACTTC	CASSQGVRYEQYF
NA	TRBV2	TRBD2	TRBJ2-3	TGTGCCAGCGGGCTAGCGGGAGTTATAGATACGCAGTATTTT	CASGLAGVIDTQYF
few	TRBV9	NA	TRBJ2-5	TGTGCCAGCAGCTCCCCGGGCCGGTCGGAGACCCAGTACTTC	CASSSPGRSETQYF
NA	TRBV29-1	TRBD2	TRBJ2-7	TGCAGCGTTAGCGGGAGAGCCTCCTACGAGCAGTACTTC	CSVSGRASYEQYF
NA	TRBV7-7	TRBD2	TRBJ2-1	TGTGCCAGCAGCCTGGGGAGGGGTCCATTCAATGAGCAGTTCTTC	CASSLGRGPFNEQFF
few	TRBV6-5	NA	TRBJ1-1	TGTGCCAGCAGTAAAGGGACCCAGCGCGCTTTCTTT	CASSKGTQRAFF
NA	TRBV27	TRBD1	TRBJ1-4	TGTGCCAGCAGTTTCAGCGCGGACAGGGGGGTTTCTAATGAAAAACTGTTTTTT	CASSFSADRGVSNEKLFF
few	TRBV7-3	NA	TRBJ2-1	TGTGCCAGCAGCTTAGCAGGGCCCTCGGGGTTCTTC	CASSLAGPSGFF